The next 5 T cell receptor beta chains were all read from a single sample in a study of cytomegalovirus exposure and HLA in healthy donors. The PCR ran on 60 Vbeta and 13 Jbeta primers. Here immunoSEQ multiplex PCR was the method, and the copy in TCRdb shows in-frame clones only, minus some. The repertoire holds over 200,000 clones, 82% seen once, with 5.4% in the top ten. The sample taken for sequencing was PBMCs. The source of these receptors is a middle-aged woman in good health and CMV-seropositive.

V is TRBV12-5 and J is TRBJ2-5, with 7 bases that match TRBD2. CDR1 is LGHNT and CDR2 is FRNRAP in the germline V gene. Unmatched junction bases numbered 4, after V lost 2 bases and J lost 4 bases. This CDR3 is built from 14 residues. CDR3 residues: CASGLMGGGETQYF. The CDR3 DNA sequence: TGTGCTAGTGGTTTGATGGGGGGGGGAGAGACCCAGTACTTC.

This clone was found once. V and J are TRBV5-1 and TRBJ1-2; 9 bases map to TRBD1. V lost 4 bases, J lost 10 bases, and 11 bases stayed unmatched. This CDR3 region has 14 residues. The germline V gene has CDR1 SGHRS and CDR2 YFSETQ. CDR3 amino acids: CASSPHPGQGIYTF. As DNA, the CDR3 is TGCGCCAGCAGCCCACACCCCGGACAGGGGATCTACACCTTC.

The sample holds one count of this clone. The chain couples TRBV19 to TRBJ2-5; D gene unclear. V was shortened by 3 bases and J by 2 bases, with 10 bases between the two germline ends. CDR1 is LNHDA and CDR2 is SQIVND in the germline V gene (reference sequence). The CDR3 runs 14 residues. CDR3 nucleotides: TGTGCCAGTAGTATCGGGTTCGGACAAGAGACCCAGTACTTC. This encodes CASSIGFGQETQYF.

This clone was picked up a small number of times. The chain joins TRBV19 to TRBJ1-5; 8 nucleotides line up with TRBD1. Germline-derived CDR1 and CDR2 are LNHDA and SQIVND (reference sequence). V dropped 9 bases and J dropped 4; count of bases not matched to a gene: 17. The CDR3 is 17 residues long. The CDR3 protein is CASGGWTGRLGNQPQHF. Written as DNA, the CDR3 is TGTGCCAGCGGGGGTTGGACAGGGCGGCTTGGGAATCAGCCCCAGCATTTT.

V is TRBV4-3 and J is TRBJ2-2; D unresolved. Germline assignment: CDR1 LGHNA and CDR2 YSLEER. This CDR3 has 13 amino acids. V was pared by 1 base and J by 3 bases, with 3 bases between. As DNA, the CDR3 is TGCGCCAGCAGCCAAGTAGACACCGGGGAGCTGTTTTTT. Translated: CASSQVDTGELFF.